These 18 T cell receptor beta chains were sequenced from one sample in a study of OX40 agonist ivuxolimab in advanced cancers. The table came from immunoSEQ multiplex PCR; TCRdb's copy has only in-frame clones and leaves some out. The profile shows 9,500 to 15,000 clones, about 76% of them singletons. The input for sequencing was CD4+ or CD8+ T cells sorted from blood, taken in a trial of the OX40 agonist ivuxolimab. The origin of the receptors is an adult with an advanced solid tumor such as melanoma, head and neck, liver or kidney cancer.

The chain links TRBV29-1 to TRBJ1-3; no reliable D call. Germline CDR1 reads SQVTM; CDR2 reads ANQGSEA. Trimming took 4 bases from V and 7 from J, leaving 11 bases between them. This CDR3 has 12 residues. The CDR3 coding sequence is TGCAGCGTTGGTGAAGGACCCAACACCATATATTTT. This sequence encodes CSVGEGPNTIYF.

In its sample, this clone was seen once. This chain connects TRBV21-1 to TRBJ2-1; the table's D call of TRBD2 was not tested on the DNA. TRBV21-1 is a known pseudogene. There are 18 residues in the CDR3. The CDR3 nucleotides read TGTGCCAGCAGGACTGAGCTAGCGGGAGGGTCTTACTACAATGAGCAGTTCTTC. It yields the protein CASRTELAGGSYYNEQFF.

This sequence joins TRBV5-6 and TRBJ2-3; the D gene is possibly TRBD1 (6 bases). Trimming stripped 6 bases from V and 3 bases from J, with 20 bases between. This CDR3 comprises 16 residues. From germline, CDR1 is SGHDT and CDR2 YYEEEE. The CDR3 loop is CASTVEQGRGTDTQYF. The CDR3 nucleotides read TGTGCCAGCACCGTCGAACAGGGACGTGGGACAGATACGCAGTATTTT.

The rearrangement links TRBV6-6 to TRBJ2-1; D is unresolved. The CDR3 is 14 amino acids. Germline CDR1 is MNHNY and CDR2 is SVGAGI (reference sequence). Trimming pared 2 bases from V and 0 bases from J, leaving 5 bases between. CDR3 sequence: CASSYRSSYNEQFF. The CDR3 DNA is TGTGCCAGCAGTTACCGGAGCTCCTACAATGAGCAGTTCTTC.

The genes are TRBV27 and TRBJ1-1, with D perhaps TRBD1 (5 bases). Germline-derived CDR1 and CDR2 are MNHEY and SMNVEV (reference sequence). Trimming removed 2 bases from V and 6 bases from J, with 10 bases in between. The CDR3 contains 13 residues. CDR3 residues: CASSLGGYAEAFF. CDR3 nucleotides: TGTGCCAGCAGTTTAGGGGGGTACGCTGAAGCTTTCTTT.

V usage is TRBV5-6 and J usage is TRBJ1-2; D might be TRBD1 (6 bases). Germline-derived CDR1 and CDR2 are SGHDT and YYEEEE. The CDR3 loop spans 14 amino acids. V was pared by 7 bases and J by 4 bases, with 17 bases between. CDR3 in DNA: TGTGCCAGCTCCCGACAGGCCGCGATCTATGGCTACACCTTC. Its translation: CASSRQAAIYGYTF.

This sequence joins TRBV13 and TRBJ1-1; D unclear. The V end was cut by 5 bases, the J end by 5 bases, with 12 bases between. The CDR3 is made up of 13 amino acids. CDR1 and CDR2 from the germline V gene are PRHDT and FYEKMQ (reference sequence). In nucleotides, the CDR3 is TGTGCCAGCAGCCTCGGAGGTGGGACTGAAGCTTTCTTT. Protein sequence: CASSLGGGTEAFF. The variable domain in full, with the rest retrieved from reference TRBV13 and TRBJ1-1, is AAGVIQSPRHLIKEKRETATLKCYPIPRHDTVYWYQQGPGQDPQFLISFYEKMQSDKGSIPDRFSAQQFSDYHSELNMSSLELGDSALYFCASSLGGGTEAFFGQGTRLTVV.

The V gene is TRBV10-2, the J gene TRBJ2-5, with D possibly being TRBD1 (6 bases). Germline V gives CDR1 WSHSY, CDR2 SAAADI. This CDR3 has 16 amino acids. With 3 bases removed from V and 2 bases from J, the gap between germline ends came to 16 bases. Written as DNA, the CDR3 is TGCGCCAGCAGTGAAGGGGACACCCGAGGGCAAGAGACCCAGTACTTC. Its protein is CASSEGDTRGQETQYF.

The rearrangement uses TRBV6-1 and TRBJ2-5; D not resolved. The CDR3 loop spans 17 amino acids. CDR1 MNHNS and CDR2 SASEGT come from the germline V gene. Trimming cost V 3 bases and J 7 bases, with 24 bases left between them. The CDR3 sequence is CASSDIDQIGELGTQYF. CDR3 coding DNA: TGTGCCAGCAGTGACATCGACCAGATCGGTGAGCTGGGGACCCAGTACTTC.

This clone was counted a single time. The gene calls are TRBV5-5 and TRBJ2-7; D gene uncertain. With 6 bases removed from V and 4 bases from J, the gap between germline ends came to 8 bases. Germline CDR1 reads SGHKS; CDR2 reads YYEKEE (reference sequence). The CDR3 runs to 11 residues. Written as DNA, the CDR3 is TGTGCCAGCACCAGTACTTACGAGCAGTACTTC. This gives the protein CASTSTYEQYF.

This clone showed up just a few times. The chain combines TRBV14 with TRBJ1-2, with D possibly being TRBD1 (6 bases). Per germline, CDR1 SGHDN and CDR2 FVKESK. Trimming shortened V by 0 bases and J by 8 bases, and 19 bases separated the two germline ends. The CDR3 consists of 16 residues. CDR3 nucleotides: TGTGCCAGCAGCCAAGATTTGGCGGGGGGCGCGGGGGGCTACACCTTC. It encodes CASSQDLAGGAGGYTF.

The chain has TRBV5-1 and TRBJ2-7, with 10 bases that match TRBD1. Germline values: CDR1 SGHRS, CDR2 YFSETQ. V lost 0 bases to trimming and J lost 7 bases; unmatched junction nucleotides: 4. This CDR3 region has 14 residues. The CDR3: CASSLGQGAREQYV. The CDR3 DNA sequence: TGCGCCAGCAGCTTGGGACAGGGGGCGAGGGAGCAGTACGTC.

In regard to this clone: The junction departs from germline at one end; a sequencing error may be responsible. V and J are TRBV7-7 and TRBJ2-1; 12 bases are shared with TRBD2. CDR1 SSHAT and CDR2 FNYEAQ come from the germline V gene (reference sequence). This CDR3 is 15 amino acids long. CDR3 residues: CASSLGTSGYNEQFF. The DNA of the CDR3 is TGTGCTAGCAGCCTCGGGACTAGCGGGTATAATGAGCAGTTCTTC. The variable domain in full, with the rest retrieved from reference TRBV7-7 and TRBJ2-1, is GAGVSQSPRYKVTKRGQDVTLRCDPISSHATLYWYQQALGQGPEFLTYFNYEAQPDKSGLPSDRFSAERPEGSISTLTIQRTEQRDSAMYRCASSLGTSGYNEQFFGPGTRLTVL.

This clone showed up just once. The genes are TRBV13 and TRBJ1-1; D is unclear. Per germline, CDR1 PRHDT and CDR2 FYEKMQ (reference sequence). This CDR3 comprises 16 residues. Trimming pared 5 bases from V and 1 base from J, leaving 17 bases between. CDR3 DNA sequence: TGTGCCAGCAGCCCTCAGGACGGGGTATGGAACACTGAAGCTTTCTTT. As protein: CASSPQDGVWNTEAFF.

The J gene is TRBJ1-2, the V gene TRBV5-1; TRBD1 matches 9 bases. The CDR3 loop spans 15 amino acids. J gave up 6 bases and V 2 bases, and 8 bases lay outside the gene matches. The V gene's germline CDR1 is SGHRS and CDR2 YFSETQ. The CDR3 region is CASSFGARQGDGYTF. The CDR3 nucleotides read TGCGCCAGCAGCTTCGGAGCTAGACAGGGGGATGGCTACACCTTC.

This sequence joins TRBV5-6 and TRBJ1-1; D gene uncertain. Per the germline V gene, CDR1 is SGHDT and CDR2 is YYEEEE. Trimming removed 0 bases at V and 3 bases at J, with 6 bases between. The CDR3 is made up of 13 amino acids. The CDR3 DNA sequence: TGTGCCAGCAGCTTGGTAGCGGACACTGAAGCTTTCTTT. Translation: CASSLVADTEAFF.

The chain uses TRBV27 and TRBJ2-1; D possibly corresponds to TRBD2 (6 bases). Trimming pared 4 bases from V and 3 bases from J, leaving 10 bases between. This CDR3 has 14 amino acids. The germline gives CDR1 MNHEY, CDR2 SMNVEV (reference sequence). The CDR3 region has the DNA TGTGCCAGCAGTTCTCGGGACTTCTACAATGAGCAGTTCTTC. Protein sequence: CASSSRDFYNEQFF.

V usage is TRBV27 and J usage is TRBJ1-5; D perhaps matches TRBD1 (6 bases). CDR3 length: 14 amino acids. The germline V gene has CDR1 MNHEY and CDR2 SMNVEV (reference sequence). The V gene lost 4 bases and the J gene lost 7 bases, with 14 bases spanning the gap. CDR3 coding DNA: TGTGCCAGCAGTTCCACCAGGGGAGGGCAGCCCCAGCATTTT. It is translated as CASSSTRGGQPQHF.